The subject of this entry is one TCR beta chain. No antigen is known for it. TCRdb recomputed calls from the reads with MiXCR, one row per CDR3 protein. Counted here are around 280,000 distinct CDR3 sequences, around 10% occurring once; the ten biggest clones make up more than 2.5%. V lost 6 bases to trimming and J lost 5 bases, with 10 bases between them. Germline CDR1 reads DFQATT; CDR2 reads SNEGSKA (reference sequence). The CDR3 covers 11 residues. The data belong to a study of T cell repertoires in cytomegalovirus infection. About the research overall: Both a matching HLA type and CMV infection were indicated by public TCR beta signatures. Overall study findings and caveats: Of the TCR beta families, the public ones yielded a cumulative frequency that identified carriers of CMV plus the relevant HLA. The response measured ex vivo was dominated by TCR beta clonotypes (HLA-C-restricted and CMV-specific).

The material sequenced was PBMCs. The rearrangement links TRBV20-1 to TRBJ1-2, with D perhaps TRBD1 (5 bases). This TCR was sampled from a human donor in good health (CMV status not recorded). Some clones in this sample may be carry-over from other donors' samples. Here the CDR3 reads CSAPDRYGYTF. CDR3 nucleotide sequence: TGCAGTGCACCCGACAGATATGGCTACACCTTC.